This TCR beta chain was documented in a study of T cell responses to AZD1222 COVID-19 vaccine. Here immunoSEQ multiplex PCR was the method, and the copy in TCRdb shows in-frame clones only, minus some. The sample carries 95,000 to 130,000 clones, 85% to 95% recorded once. Per germline, CDR1 MGHRA and CDR2 YSYEKL. V was cut by 0 bases and J by 1 base, with 15 bases left in between. This CDR3 has 17 amino acids. This sequence joins TRBV4-1 and TRBJ2-5; D unresolved. The sequencing used peripheral blood, collected 28 days after the second AZD1222 dose. This receptor was obtained from an adult who received the AZD1222 COVID-19 vaccine. The CDR3 sequence: CASSQDFRVKAQETQYF. DNA for the CDR3: TGCGCCAGCAGCCAAGATTTTCGGGTGAAAGCCCAAGAGACCCAGTACTTC.